These T cell receptor beta chains were read from a single sample in a study of blood T cell dynamics during melanoma immunotherapy. The data were produced by immunoSEQ multiplex PCR, yet TCRdb's version contains in-frame clones alone and is incomplete. The table records about 28,000 clones, over 70% of them present only once. This specimen was blood, taken from a patient treated with checkpoint blockade. All receptors derive from a human donor with melanoma. CDR3s include the opening cysteine and the closing phenylalanine or tryptophan. D genes are given only for firm matches. Clone size is not always given. Where it is, it says once, few, many or a class for expanded clones.

size	V	D	J	DNA	CDR3
NA	TRBV6-1	NA	TRBJ1-5	TGTGCCAGCAGTGAATTCGGCAGGATTGATCAGCCCCAGCATTTT	CASSEFGRIDQPQHF
NA	TRBV6-1	NA	TRBJ1-1	TGTGCCAGCAGTGAATGGGGACAACTCGCCGAAGCTTTCTTT	CASSEWGQLAEAFF
few	TRBV27	TRBD1	TRBJ2-5	TGTGCCAGCAGTTCCCTTTATCAGGGGGCTAGGGAGACCCAGTACTTC	CASSSLYQGARETQYF
NA	TRBV10-3	NA	TRBJ2-1	TGTGCCTCCCTTCGACAGGACGCGCGACTCAATGAGCAGTTCTTC	CASLRQDARLNEQFF
NA	TRBV13	TRBD1	TRBJ1-2	TGTGCCAGCAGCTCCCGCTTGGAAAGACAGGGAGGAAACTATGGCTACACCTTC	CASSSRLERQGGNYGYTF
NA	TRBV14	TRBD1	TRBJ2-2	TGTGCCAGCAGCCAAGTCCAGGGGGACGGCGGGGAGCTGTTTTTT	CASSQVQGDGGELFF
NA	TRBV7-9	NA	TRBJ1-1	TGTGCCAGCAGCCCCCTTTTTCCTGGGGGTTGGGGGGATTGGCCTGAAGCTTTCTTT	CASSPLFPGGWGDWPEAFF
NA	TRBV11-2	NA	TRBJ1-2	TGTGCCAGCAGCCCCGGGGACTATGGCTACACCTTC	CASSPGDYGYTF
NA	TRBV5-1	TRBD2	TRBJ2-7	TGCGCCAGCAGCTCCCCAACTAGCGGGAGGACGTCCTACGAGCAGTACTTC	CASSSPTSGRTSYEQYF
NA	TRBV30	TRBD1	TRBJ2-7	TGTGCCTGGAGTGGGGACAGGGGCGAGCAGTACTTC	CAWSGDRGEQYF
NA	TRBV28	TRBD2	TRBJ2-1	TGTGCCAGCAGTTCTGATGTAGCGGGAGTGTACAATGAGCAGTTCTTC	CASSSDVAGVYNEQFF
NA	TRBV7-9	TRBD1	TRBJ1-2	TGTGCCAGCAGCGGGACAGGGGCGAACTATGGCTACACCTTC	CASSGTGANYGYTF
NA	TRBV11-3	TRBD2	TRBJ2-3	TGTGCCAGCAGTCTGACTAGCGGGTACACAGATACGCAGTATTTT	CASSLTSGYTDTQYF
NA	TRBV5-6	NA	TRBJ2-2	TGTGCCAGCACCTTTGACCGATACTCTACCGGGGAGCTGTTTTTT	CASTFDRYSTGELFF
NA	TRBV5-1	TRBD1	TRBJ1-2	TGCGCCAGCAGCTTGGGCAGGGGGGAATATGGCTACACCTTC	CASSLGRGEYGYTF
once	TRBV2	TRBD1	TRBJ1-1	TGTGCCAGCACCGAAATCCGGACAGGAGGCACTGAAGCTTTCTTT	CASTEIRTGGTEAFF
NA	TRBV11-2	NA	TRBJ2-1	TGTGCCAGCAGCTTAGGGACGTTGAGCTCCTACAATGAGCAGTTCTTC	CASSLGTLSSYNEQFF
NA	TRBV28	NA	TRBJ2-5	TGTGCCAGCATTGACAACCAAGAGACCCAGTACTTC	CASIDNQETQYF
NA	TRBV7-8	TRBD2	TRBJ2-2	TGTGCCAGCAGCTTCGTAGCGGGGGGGCATCGAACCGGGGAGCTGTTTTTT	CASSFVAGGHRTGELFF
NA	TRBV19	NA	TRBJ1-2	TGTGCCAGTAGAGGGAGTGACCTCCAGGGCTATGGCTACACCTTC	CASRGSDLQGYGYTF
once	TRBV6-5	NA	TRBJ1-5	TGTGCCAGCAGTGCGACAGATAGCAATCAGCCCCAGCATTTT	CASSATDSNQPQHF
NA	TRBV7-9	NA	TRBJ2-1	TGTGCCAGCAGCTTATACTTAGATGAGCAGTTCTTC	CASSLYLDEQFF
NA	TRBV27	TRBD1	TRBJ1-2	TGTGCCAGCAGTTTCGCATCAGGGGGCGCGGGCTACACCTTC	CASSFASGGAGYTF
few	TRBV27	TRBD1	TRBJ2-7	TGTGCCAGCAGTTTGATCCCGGGACAGGCCTACGAGCAGTACTTC	CASSLIPGQAYEQYF
NA	TRBV10-3	NA	TRBJ1-2	TGTGCCATCAGTGACCGGACGGCTAACTATGGCTACACCTTC	CAISDRTANYGYTF
NA	TRBV19	TRBD2	TRBJ2-7	TGTGCCACGTCCGGGACTAGCGGGTCCTACGAGCAGTACTTC	CATSGTSGSYEQYF
NA	TRBV6-1	NA	TRBJ1-2	TGTGCCAGCAGTGATGGGTGGGAGGGGCGCCTCCTTGGCTACACCTTC	CASSDGWEGRLLGYTF
medium-sized	TRBV10-2	NA	TRBJ1-2	TGCGCCAGCGCCGACGGGCCTAACTATGGCTACACCTTC	CASADGPNYGYTF
once	TRBV9	NA	TRBJ2-3	TGTGCCAGCAGCCTTGGGGGTGGGAGCTCTCCCGCAGATACGCAGTATTTT	CASSLGGGSSPADTQYF
NA	TRBV6-6	TRBD1	TRBJ1-1	TGTGCCAGCAGTAAGGGACAGGGACCGGGGGAAGCTTTCTTT	CASSKGQGPGEAFF
few	TRBV5-1	NA	TRBJ2-5	TGCGCCAGCAGTGGGGACCTCTGGGAGACCCAGTACTTC	CASSGDLWETQYF
NA	TRBV2	NA	TRBJ1-3	TGTGCCAGCAGTGGAACAGCCTCTGGAAACACCATATATTTT	CASSGTASGNTIYF
NA	TRBV2	NA	TRBJ2-1	TGTGCCAGCAGCGGCCAGGCAGGTCTGAATGAGCAGTTCTTC	CASSGQAGLNEQFF
NA	TRBV29-1	TRBD2	TRBJ2-1	TGCAGCGTTCCAAGACTAGCGGGCTGGGGGGGATATGAGCAGTTCTTC	CSVPRLAGWGGYEQFF
few	TRBV4-1	NA	TRBJ2-5	TGCGCCAGCAGCCAATCTTGGGGGGCGCTCCAAGAGACCCAGTACTTC	CASSQSWGALQETQYF
NA	TRBV18	NA	TRBJ1-2	TGTGCCAGCTCACCTTTGAGAGAGGGGGAGTATGGCTACACCTTC	CASSPLREGEYGYTF
NA	TRBV5-4	TRBD1	TRBJ2-7	TGTGCCAGCAGCTTGGGGTCGGGACAGAACTCCTACGAGCAGTACTTC	CASSLGSGQNSYEQYF
NA	TRBV7-8	NA	TRBJ1-6	TGTGCCAGCGGCAGGTTATCTAATTCACCCCTCCACTTT	CASGRLSNSPLHF
NA	TRBV10-2	NA	TRBJ1-2	TGCGCCAGCAGTGAAGGGCTGTATGGCTACACCTTC	CASSEGLYGYTF
NA	TRBV6-5	NA	TRBJ2-3	TGTGCCAGCAGTCGCCGGGACGACACAGATACGCAGTATTTT	CASSRRDDTDTQYF
NA	TRBV25-1	TRBD1	TRBJ1-2	TGTGCCAGCAGTGAATCCGGGACAGGGGGCTTGCGTGGCTACACCTTC	CASSESGTGGLRGYTF
NA	TRBV27	NA	TRBJ2-2	TGTGCCAGCAGTTTAGGGGCAGGGTTGACCGGGGAGCTGTTTTTT	CASSLGAGLTGELFF
NA	TRBV5-1	NA	TRBJ1-2	TGCGCCAGCAGCTTGGTTGCGGGGGCGAATGGCTACACCTTC	CASSLVAGANGYTF
NA	TRBV7-9	NA	TRBJ2-1	TGTGCCAGCAGCTACTTCAGGGGGGACGATGAGCAGTTCTTC	CASSYFRGDDEQFF
NA	TRBV27	NA	TRBJ1-1	TGTGCCAGCAGTTATGTTCCCGTCCCCTACACTGAAGCTTTCTTT	CASSYVPVPYTEAFF
once	TRBV2	TRBD2	TRBJ2-1	TGTGCCAGCAGTGGAACTGGACTAGCGGGAGCCTCCCACTCCTACAATGAGCAGTTCTTC	CASSGTGLAGASHSYNEQFF
NA	TRBV9	NA	TRBJ1-1	TGTGCCAGCAGCGCACAGCCTTCGAACACTGAAGCTTTCTTT	CASSAQPSNTEAFF
NA	TRBV29-1	NA	TRBJ2-7	TGCAGCGTTGGGGTGGGGGTCTACGAGCAGTACTTC	CSVGVGVYEQYF
NA	TRBV5-1	NA	TRBJ2-5	TGCGCCAGCAGCTTGTTTTCGGGAGAGGGGGAGACCCAGTACTTC	CASSLFSGEGETQYF
NA	TRBV10-2	NA	TRBJ1-1	TGCGCCAGCAGTGAAACAGGGATAACTTTCTTT	CASSETGITFF
NA	TRBV7-3	TRBD1	TRBJ1-4	TGTGCCAGCAGCTCCACAGGGGGCACTAATGAAAAACTGTTTTTT	CASSSTGGTNEKLFF
NA	TRBV6-5	NA	TRBJ2-7	TGTGCCAGCAGGCAATACGCTCGATCCTACGAGCAGTACTTC	CASRQYARSYEQYF
NA	TRBV5-3	TRBD1	TRBJ1-1	TGTGCCAGAAGCTTGTGGGACAGGGGGACTGAAGCTTTCTTT	CARSLWDRGTEAFF
NA	TRBV25-1	TRBD2	TRBJ2-1	TGTGCCAGCAGGGGACTAGCGGGAGTAGTGAATGAGCAGTTCTTC	CASRGLAGVVNEQFF
NA	TRBV7-2	NA	TRBJ2-2	TGTGCCAGCAGCGGGGGGGGCCCAGGCACCGGGGAGCTGTTTTTT	CASSGGGPGTGELFF
NA	TRBV27	NA	TRBJ1-5	TGTGCCAGCAGTTTATTGGGCAGCAGCAATCAGCCCCAGCATTTT	CASSLLGSSNQPQHF
NA	TRBV7-9	NA	TRBJ1-3	TGTGCCAGCAGCTTAATGGGAGGGGCTGGAAACACCATATATTTT	CASSLMGGAGNTIYF